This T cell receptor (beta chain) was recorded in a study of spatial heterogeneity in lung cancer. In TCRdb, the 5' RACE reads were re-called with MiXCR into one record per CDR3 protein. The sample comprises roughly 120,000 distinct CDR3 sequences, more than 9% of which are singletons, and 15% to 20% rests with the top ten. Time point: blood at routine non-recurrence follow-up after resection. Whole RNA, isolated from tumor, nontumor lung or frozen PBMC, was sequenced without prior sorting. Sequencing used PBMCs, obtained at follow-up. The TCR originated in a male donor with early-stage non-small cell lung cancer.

The CDR3 reads CASGAGYYEQYF. CDR3 nucleotides: TGTGCCAGTGGGGCGGGGTATTACGAGCAGTACTTC. This sequence joins TRBV2 and TRBJ2-7; TRBD2 is a possible D gene (6 bases). Germline assignment: CDR1 SNHLY and CDR2 FYNNEI. V was shortened by 9 bases and J by 4 bases, with 13 bases between the two germline ends. CDR3 length: 12 residues.